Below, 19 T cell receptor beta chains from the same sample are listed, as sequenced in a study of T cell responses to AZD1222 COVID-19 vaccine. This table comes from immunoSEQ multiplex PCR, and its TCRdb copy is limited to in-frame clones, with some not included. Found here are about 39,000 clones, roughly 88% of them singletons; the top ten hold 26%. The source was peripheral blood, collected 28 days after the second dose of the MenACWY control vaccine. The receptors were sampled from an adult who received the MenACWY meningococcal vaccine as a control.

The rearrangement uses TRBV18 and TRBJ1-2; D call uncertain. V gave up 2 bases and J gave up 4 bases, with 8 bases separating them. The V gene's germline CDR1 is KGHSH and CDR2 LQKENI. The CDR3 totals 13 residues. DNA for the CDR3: TGTGCCAGCTCACCAGGGGTCGGCTATGGCTACACCTTC. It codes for CASSPGVGYGYTF.

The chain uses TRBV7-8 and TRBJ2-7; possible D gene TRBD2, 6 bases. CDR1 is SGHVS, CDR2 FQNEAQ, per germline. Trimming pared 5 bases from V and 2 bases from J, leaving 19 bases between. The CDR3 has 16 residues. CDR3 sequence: CASSPPGRQAAYEQYF. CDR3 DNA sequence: TGTGCCAGCAGCCCCCCTGGGAGGCAAGCTGCCTACGAGCAGTACTTC.

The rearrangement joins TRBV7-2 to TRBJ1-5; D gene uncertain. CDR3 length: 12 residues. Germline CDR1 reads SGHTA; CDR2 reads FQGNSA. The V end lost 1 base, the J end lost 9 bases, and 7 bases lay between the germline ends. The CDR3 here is CASSLGVRPQHF. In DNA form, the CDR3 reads TGTGCCAGCAGCTTAGGAGTTAGGCCCCAGCATTTT.

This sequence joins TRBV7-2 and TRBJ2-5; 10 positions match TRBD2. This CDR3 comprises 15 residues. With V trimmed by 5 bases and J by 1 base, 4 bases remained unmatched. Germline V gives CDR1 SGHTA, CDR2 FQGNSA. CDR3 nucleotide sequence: TGTGCCAGCAGCCCCGGACTAGCGGCCCAAGAGACCCAGTACTTC. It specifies CASSPGLAAQETQYF.

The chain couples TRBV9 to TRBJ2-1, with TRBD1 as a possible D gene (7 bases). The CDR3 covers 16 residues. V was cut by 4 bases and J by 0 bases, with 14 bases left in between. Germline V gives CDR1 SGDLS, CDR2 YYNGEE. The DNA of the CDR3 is TGTGCCAGCAGCCAGGGGGGCGGTGACTCCTACAATGAGCAGTTCTTC. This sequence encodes CASSQGGGDSYNEQFF.

CDR3 loop: CASSSGLAGVGTGELFF. CDR3 bases: TGTGCCAGCAGCTCGGGACTAGCGGGAGTTGGCACCGGGGAGCTGTTTTTT. The chain employs TRBV13 and TRBJ2-2; 14 nucleotides line up with TRBD2. In germline, CDR1 is PRHDT, CDR2 FYEKMQ (reference sequence). The V segment lost 4 bases and the J segment 4 bases; nucleotides outside the gene matches: 5. The CDR3 has 17 residues.

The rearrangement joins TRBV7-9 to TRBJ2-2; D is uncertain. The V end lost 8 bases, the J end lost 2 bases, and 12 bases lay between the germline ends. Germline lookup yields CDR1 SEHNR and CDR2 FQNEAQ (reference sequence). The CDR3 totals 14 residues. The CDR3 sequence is CASAGTENTGELFF. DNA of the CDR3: TGTGCCAGCGCCGGTACGGAAAACACCGGGGAGCTGTTTTTT.

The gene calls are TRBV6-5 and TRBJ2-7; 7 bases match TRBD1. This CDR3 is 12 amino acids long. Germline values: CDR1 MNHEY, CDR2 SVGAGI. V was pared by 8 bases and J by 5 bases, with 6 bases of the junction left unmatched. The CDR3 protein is CASSGQANEQYF. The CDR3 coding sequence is TGTGCCAGCTCCGGACAGGCCAACGAGCAGTACTTC.

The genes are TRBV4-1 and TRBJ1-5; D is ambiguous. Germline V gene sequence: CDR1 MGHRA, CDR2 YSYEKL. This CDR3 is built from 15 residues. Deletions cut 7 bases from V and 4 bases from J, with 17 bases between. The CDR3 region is CASTERHGRNQPQHF. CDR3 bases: TGCGCCAGCACCGAAAGGCACGGACGAAATCAGCCCCAGCATTTT.

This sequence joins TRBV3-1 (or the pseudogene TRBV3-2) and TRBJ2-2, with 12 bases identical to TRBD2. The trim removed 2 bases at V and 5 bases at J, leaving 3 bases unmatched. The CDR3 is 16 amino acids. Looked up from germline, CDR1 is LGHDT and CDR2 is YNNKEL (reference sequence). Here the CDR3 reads CASSQPTSGGTGELFF. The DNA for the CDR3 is TGTGCCAGCAGCCAACCTACTAGCGGGGGGACCGGGGAGCTGTTTTTT.

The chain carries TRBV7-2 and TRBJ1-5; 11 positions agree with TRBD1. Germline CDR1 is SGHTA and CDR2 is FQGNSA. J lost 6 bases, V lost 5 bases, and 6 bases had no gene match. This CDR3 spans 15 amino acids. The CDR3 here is CASSPGQGARQPQHF. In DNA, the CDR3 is TGTGCCAGCAGCCCCGGACAGGGGGCCCGTCAGCCCCAGCATTTT.

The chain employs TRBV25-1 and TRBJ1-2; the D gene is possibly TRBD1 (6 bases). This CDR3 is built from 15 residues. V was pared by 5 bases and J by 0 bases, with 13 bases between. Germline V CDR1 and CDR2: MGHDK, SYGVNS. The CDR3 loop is CASSKEQGANYGYTF. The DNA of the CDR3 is TGTGCCAGCAGTAAAGAACAGGGAGCTAACTATGGCTACACCTTC.

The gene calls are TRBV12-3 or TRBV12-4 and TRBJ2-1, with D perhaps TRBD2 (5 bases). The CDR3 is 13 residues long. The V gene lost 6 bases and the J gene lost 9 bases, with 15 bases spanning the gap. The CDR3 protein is CASRIGVLSEQFF. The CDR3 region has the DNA TGTGCCAGCAGAATCGGGGTCTTGAGTGAGCAGTTCTTC.

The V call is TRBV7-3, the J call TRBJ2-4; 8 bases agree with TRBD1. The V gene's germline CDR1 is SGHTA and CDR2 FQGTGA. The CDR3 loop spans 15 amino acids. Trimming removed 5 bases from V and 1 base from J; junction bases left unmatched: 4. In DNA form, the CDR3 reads TGTGCCAGCAGCGTACAGGGGGAGGCCAAAAACATTCAGTACTTC. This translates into CASSVQGEAKNIQYF. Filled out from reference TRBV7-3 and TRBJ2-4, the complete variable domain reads GAGVSQTPSNKVTEKGKYVELRCDPISGHTALYWYRQSLGQGPEFLIYFQGTGAADDSGLPNDRFFAVRPEGSVSTLKIQRTERGDSAVYLCASSVQGEAKNIQYFGAGTRLSVL.

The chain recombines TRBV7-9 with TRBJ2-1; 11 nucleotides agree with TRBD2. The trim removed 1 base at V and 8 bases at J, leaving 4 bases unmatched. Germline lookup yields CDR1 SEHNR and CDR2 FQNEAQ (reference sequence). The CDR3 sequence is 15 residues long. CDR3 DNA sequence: TGTGCCAGCAGCTTAGGACTAGCGGGATATTATGAGCAGTTCTTC. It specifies CASSLGLAGYYEQFF.

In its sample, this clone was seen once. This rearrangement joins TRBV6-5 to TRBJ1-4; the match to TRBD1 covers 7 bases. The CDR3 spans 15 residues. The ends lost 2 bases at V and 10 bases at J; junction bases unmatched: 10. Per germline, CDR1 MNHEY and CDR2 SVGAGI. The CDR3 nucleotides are TGTGCCAGCAGTTACAAGAGACAGGGTTCTTTAAAACTGTTTTTT. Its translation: CASSYKRQGSLKLFF.

CDR3 in DNA: TGCGCCAGCAGCTTAGACAGGGGCGGGTACGAGCAGTACTTC. As protein: CASSLDRGGYEQYF. This chain links TRBV5-1 with TRBJ2-7; 8 bases map to TRBD1. J gave up 4 bases and V 2 bases, and 5 bases lay outside the gene matches. Germline V CDR1 and CDR2: SGHRS, YFSETQ. This CDR3 spans 14 amino acids. Using reference TRBV5-1 and TRBJ2-7 for the parts outside the CDR3, the full variable domain is KAGVTQTPRYLIKTRGQQVTLSCSPISGHRSVSWYQQTPGQGLQFLFEYFSETQRNKGNFPGRFSGRQFSNSRSEMNVSTLELGDSALYLCASSLDRGGYEQYFGPGTRLTVT.

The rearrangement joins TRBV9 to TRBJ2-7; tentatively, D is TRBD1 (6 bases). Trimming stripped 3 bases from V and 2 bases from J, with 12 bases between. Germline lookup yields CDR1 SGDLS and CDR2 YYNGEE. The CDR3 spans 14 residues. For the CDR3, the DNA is TGTGCCAGCAGCGCGGCTACAGGGCCCTACGAGCAGTACTTC. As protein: CASSAATGPYEQYF.

The CDR3 reads CASSQDRTSGTYNEQFF. Here the CDR3 DNA reads TGTGCCAGCAGCCAAGATCGGACTAGCGGGACATACAATGAGCAGTTCTTC. The gene calls are TRBV4-2 and TRBJ2-1, with 12 bases aligning to TRBD2. This CDR3 is built from 17 residues. Per germline, CDR1 LGHNA and CDR2 YNFKEQ. Germline trimming cut 0 bases from V and 4 bases from J; bases unmatched to any gene: 4.